These 24 T cell receptor beta chains were all obtained from the same sample, sequenced in a study of PD-1 blockade in classical Hodgkin lymphoma (dated by TCRdb to the early 2020s). Sample time point, as interpreted from the label and publication: cycle 2 day 1 (C2D1) of nivolumab. All trial patients had relapsed after autologous stem cell transplantation, with cohorts A, B and C differing in prior brentuximab vedotin exposure. Library preparation employed the immunoSEQ multiplex PCR assay. Imported from immuneACCESS, the table was reduced by TCRdb to in-frame sequences with V and J called. These copies leave out some clones; in studies compared against another copy, an unresolved V gene accounts for under half, and the cause of the remainder is not known. A total of over 13,000 clones appear in this sample, around 78% of them only once. About 26% of the sample belongs to the ten largest clones.

Material: peripheral blood mononuclear cells (PBMCs), obtained before the second cycle of nivolumab. The receptors originated from a human donor with classical Hodgkin lymphoma.

The chain uses TRBV6-5 and TRBJ1-6, with TRBD1 as a possible D gene (5 bases). The germline CDR1 and CDR2 sequences are MNHEY and SVGAGI. V lost 3 bases to trimming and J lost 9 bases, with 15 bases between them. The CDR3 runs to 15 residues. CDR3 residues: CASSYAWDGVSPLHF. The CDR3 region has the DNA TGTGCCAGCAGTTATGCGTGGGACGGGGTTTCACCCCTCCACTTT.

The chain has TRBV28 and TRBJ2-7; tentative D call: TRBD2 (6 bases). CDR1 and CDR2 (germline): MDHEN, SYDVKM. Trimming took 4 bases from V and 3 from J, leaving 13 bases between them. The CDR3 has 14 residues. DNA for the CDR3: TGTGCCAGCAGTTCTTTTGCGGGATTCTACGAGCAGTACTTC. Translated: CASSSFAGFYEQYF.

This clone was seen more than once but under ten times. The V and J genes are TRBV27 and TRBJ1-3; D not certain. Germline CDR1 reads MNHEY; CDR2 reads SMNVEV (reference sequence). V was shortened by 2 bases and J by 4 bases, with 6 bases between the two germline ends. The CDR3 runs to 13 residues. CDR3 bases: TGTGCCAGCAGTTTAAGTGGCGGAAACACCATATATTTT. It translates to CASSLSGGNTIYF.

V gene TRBV9 combines with J gene TRBJ2-3; 7 bases align to TRBD1. Germline assignment: CDR1 SGDLS and CDR2 YYNGEE. The length of the CDR3 is 16 residues. The V and J ends lost 0 bases and 1 base, in that order; junction bases with no gene match: 5. This CDR3 reads CASSVDPGGGTDTQYF. The CDR3 coding sequence is TGTGCCAGCAGCGTAGATCCAGGGGGAGGCACAGATACGCAGTATTTT. The variable domain in full, with the rest retrieved from reference TRBV9 and TRBJ2-3, is DSGVTQTPKHLITATGQRVTLRCSPRSGDLSVYWYQQSLDQGLQFLIQYYNGEERAKGNILERFSAQQFPDLHSELNLSSLELGDSALYFCASSVDPGGGTDTQYFGPGTRLTVL.

The chain links TRBV10-3 to TRBJ1-5; D might be TRBD1 (6 bases). V dropped 2 bases and J dropped 4 bases, with 9 bases sitting between them. The CDR3 is 14 amino acids. Looked up from germline, CDR1 is ENHRY and CDR2 is SYGVKD. The CDR3 DNA is TGTGCCATCAGTGAGAGAGGGGGGAATCAGCCCCAGCATTTT. Protein product: CAISERGGNQPQHF.

This clone was observed a single time. A junction boundary mismatches the germline segment, possibly from a read error. This chain links TRBV7-6 with TRBJ2-7; 7 bases are shared with TRBD1. The CDR3 runs 14 residues. Looked up from germline, CDR1 is SGHVS and CDR2 is FNYEAQ. The CDR3 spells CTSSPSGQLYEQYF. CDR3 bases: TGTACCAGCAGTCCCTCGGGACAGCTCTACGAGCAGTACTTC.

V gene TRBV4-3 combines with J gene TRBJ2-5, with D uncertain. This CDR3 contains 13 residues. V lost 2 bases and J lost 4, with 8 bases in between. Per germline, CDR1 LGHNA and CDR2 YSLEER. As DNA, the CDR3 is TGCGCCAGCAGCCAATGGGGAACAGAGACCCAGTACTTC. Residues: CASSQWGTETQYF.

The V call is TRBV2, the J call TRBJ1-1, with 11 positions matching TRBD1. Germline CDR1 SNHLY, CDR2 FYNNEI. The CDR3 covers 15 residues. V trimming: 4 bases; J trimming: 3 bases; junction bases outside the gene matches: 4. This CDR3 is CASSGTGGLYTEAFF. The CDR3 bases are TGTGCCAGCAGTGGGACAGGGGGCTTGTACACTGAAGCTTTCTTT.

This clone was counted once. The chain has TRBV27 and TRBJ2-7; 8 nucleotides match TRBD1. The V segment lost 5 bases and the J segment 4 bases; nucleotides outside the gene matches: 4. The CDR3 has 13 amino acids. Germline CDR1 and CDR2: MNHEY and SMNVEV (reference sequence). The CDR3 bases are TGTGCCAGCAGTCGGACAGGGCCTTACGAGCAGTACTTC. As protein: CASSRTGPYEQYF.

The chain carries TRBV11-1 and TRBJ1-1; a weak D match, TRBD1 (5 bases). Trimming pared 3 bases from V and 1 base from J, leaving 9 bases between. Germline CDR1 is SGHAT and CDR2 is FQDESV (reference sequence). The CDR3 runs to 14 residues. DNA of the CDR3: TGTGCCAGCAGCTTGACAGACACGAACACTGAAGCTTTCTTT. Protein product: CASSLTDTNTEAFF. Filled out from reference TRBV11-1 and TRBJ1-1, the complete variable domain reads EAEVAQSPRYKITEKSQAVAFWCDPISGHATLYWYRQILGQGPELLVQFQDESVVDDSQLPKDRFSAERLKGVDSTLKIQPAELGDSAMYLCASSLTDTNTEAFFGQGTRLTVV.

This clone has only one observation. The chain couples TRBV29-1 to TRBJ2-7, with D possibly TRBD1 on 5 matching bases. Trimming removed 2 bases from V and 0 bases from J, with 8 bases in between. In germline, CDR1 is SQVTM, CDR2 ANQGSEA. The CDR3 loop spans 13 amino acids. The CDR3 loop reads CSVEPDSSYEQYF. CDR3 DNA: TGCAGCGTTGAACCAGACAGCTCCTACGAGCAGTACTTC.

This rearrangement joins TRBV11-2 to TRBJ1-6, with TRBD1 identical over 9 bases. This CDR3 spans 16 amino acids. Germline values: CDR1 SGHAT, CDR2 FQNNGV. Germline trimming cut 1 base from V and 13 bases from J; bases unmatched to any gene: 11. CDR3 protein: CASSLGPGTGMAPLHF. The CDR3 nucleotides read TGTGCCAGCAGCTTAGGCCCCGGGACAGGGATGGCGCCCCTCCACTTT.

This clone was observed a few times. V gene TRBV29-1 combines with J gene TRBJ2-7; 10 bases line up with TRBD1. CDR1 SQVTM and CDR2 ANQGSEA come from the germline V gene. The CDR3 is 13 amino acids. Trimming took 4 bases from V and 4 from J; bases not matched to a gene: 4. CDR3 sequence: CSVVGTGEYEQYF. The CDR3 DNA reads as TGCAGCGTTGTAGGGACAGGGGAATACGAGCAGTACTTC.

As regards this clone: A much more abundant neighbour one base away suggests this may be a read error. The V call is TRBV7-3, the J call TRBJ1-6, with no clear D. Trimming left V 5 bases short and J 3 bases short, with 5 bases between. This CDR3 contains 13 residues. CDR1 and CDR2 from the germline V gene are SGHTA and FQGTGA. In DNA form, the CDR3 reads TGTGCCAGCAGCCGGGACTATAATTCACCCCTCCACTTT. Protein: CASSRDYNSPLHF. The entire variable domain, with the rest obtained from reference TRBV7-3 and TRBJ1-6, is as follows: GAGVSQTPSNKVTEKGKYVELRCDPISGHTALYWYRQSLGQGPEFLIYFQGTGAADDSGLPNDRFFAVRPEGSVSTLKIQRTERGDSAVYLCASSRDYNSPLHFGNGTRLTVT.

In DNA form, the CDR3 reads TGTGCCAGCAGCCAAAACCCCGGGACACCTAGCTCCTACGAGCAGTACTTC. Protein: CASSQNPGTPSSYEQYF. This chain links TRBV5-5 with TRBJ2-7; TRBD1 is a possible D gene (6 bases). Germline V CDR1 and CDR2: SGHKS, YYEKEE (reference sequence). This CDR3 region has 17 residues. Deletions cut 4 bases from V and 0 bases from J, with 20 bases between.

The genes are TRBV5-5 and TRBJ1-4; D not resolved. The CDR3 extends over 14 amino acids. Germline V gene data show CDR1 as SGHKS and CDR2 as YYEKEE (reference sequence). Between the trimmed V and J ends, which lost 3 bases and 1 base, there was a span of 7 bases. The CDR3 region is CASSWWVTNEKLFF. The CDR3 DNA follows: TGTGCCAGCAGCTGGTGGGTAACTAATGAAAAACTGTTTTTT.

The chain uses TRBV2 and TRBJ1-5; D is undetermined. The CDR3 has 13 amino acids. Germline assignment: CDR1 SNHLY and CDR2 FYNNEI. V was clipped by 6 bases and J by 3 bases, with 9 bases between them. Here the CDR3 reads CASRGQVNQPQHF. The CDR3 nucleotides read TGTGCCAGCAGGGGCCAGGTCAATCAGCCCCAGCATTTT.

This chain joins TRBV30 and TRBJ2-5, with TRBD1 matching 7 bases. This CDR3 is 14 amino acids long. Unmatched junction bases numbered 9, after V lost 4 bases and J lost 4 bases. Germline CDR1 reads GTSNPN; CDR2 reads SVGIG (reference sequence). The CDR3 DNA follows: TGTGCCTGGAAGCCTCTGGACAGGAGAGAGACCCAGTACTTC. Translating gives CAWKPLDRRETQYF.

This clone was recorded only once. The CDR3 region is CASSSSGQTSGTQYF. The DNA of the CDR3 is TGCGCCAGCAGCTCGTCGGGACAGACTAGTGGTACGCAGTATTTT. V gene TRBV5-1 combines with J gene TRBJ2-3; a weak D match, TRBD1 (7 bases). V dropped 3 bases and J dropped 8 bases, with 19 bases sitting between them. CDR3 length equals 15 residues. Germline CDR1 reads SGHRS; CDR2 reads YFSETQ. The variable domain in full, completed from reference TRBV5-1 and TRBJ2-3, reads KAGVTQTPRYLIKTRGQQVTLSCSPISGHRSVSWYQQTPGQGLQFLFEYFSETQRNKGNFPGRFSGRQFSNSRSEMNVSTLELGDSALYLCASSSSGQTSGTQYFGPGTRLTVL.

This clone was seen a single time. V usage is TRBV5-1 and J usage is TRBJ2-5; perhaps TRBD1 as D (6 bases). This CDR3 comprises 13 residues. The germline V and J ends were trimmed by 4 bases and 4 bases, with 11 bases remaining between them. The germline V gene encodes CDR1 SGHRS and CDR2 YFSETQ. CDR3 DNA sequence: TGCGCCAGCAGCCGATTGACAGGAGAGACCCAGTACTTC. It yields the protein CASSRLTGETQYF.

The CDR3 spells CASSPGQQANEKLFF. CDR3 DNA: TGCGCCAGCAGCCCAGGGCAGCAAGCGAATGAAAAACTGTTTTTT. V and J are TRBV4-3 and TRBJ1-4; a possible D gene is TRBD1 (5 bases). Deletions cut 4 bases from V and 5 bases from J, with 14 bases between. Germline V gene lookup returns CDR1 LGHNA and CDR2 YSLEER. The CDR3 consists of 15 residues.

V and J are TRBV5-1 and TRBJ2-2; 9 bases fit TRBD1. Trimming removed 1 base from V and 6 bases from J; junction bases left unmatched: 7. CDR1 is SGHRS and CDR2 is YFSETQ in the germline V gene. The CDR3 is 16 residues long. CDR3 nucleotides: TGCGCCAGCAGCTTGTCGGGACAGGGTGGGGCCGGGGAGCTGTTTTTT. Translating it yields CASSLSGQGGAGELFF.

The rearrangement joins TRBV18 to TRBJ1-2, with D maybe TRBD1 (6 bases). V was clipped by 1 base and J by 4 bases, with 13 bases between them. Germline assignment: CDR1 KGHSH and CDR2 LQKENI. The CDR3 sequence is 15 residues long. The CDR3: CASSPLGQITYGYTF. CDR3 DNA sequence: TGTGCCAGCTCACCACTGGGACAAATTACCTATGGCTACACCTTC.

This chain joins TRBV28 and TRBJ1-3; weak D call: TRBD1 (5 bases). Trimming took 6 bases from V and 0 from J, leaving 12 bases between them. Per the germline V gene, CDR1 is MDHEN and CDR2 is SYDVKM. The CDR3 length is 15 residues. The CDR3 sequence is CASRGALSSGNTIYF. CDR3 nucleotides: TGTGCCAGCAGAGGGGCACTGTCCTCTGGAAACACCATATATTTT. Supplemented by reference TRBV28 and TRBJ1-3, the full variable domain reads DVKVTQSSRYLVKRTGEKVFLECVQDMDHENMFWYRQDPGLGLRLIYFSYDVKMKEKGDIPEGYSVSREKKERFSLILESASTNQTSMYLCASRGALSSGNTIYFGEGSWLTVV.